A selection of T cell receptor beta chains follows, all from one sample in a study of identical twins. TCRdb re-analysed the 5' RACE reads in MiXCR, keeping a single row per CDR3 protein. This table holds under 500,000 distinct CDR3 sequences, over 11% found once. These data also featured in a second study, about yellow fever vaccine responses in identical twins.

Sample: CD4+ T cells sorted from blood. These receptor sequences come from a woman under 30 in good health. Each CDR3 is given with its conserved first and last residue. The order of the fields is D gene, J gene, V gene, clone size, CDR3 protein, CDR3 DNA. A D gene is named only where the DNA matches it firmly. Clone size is shown for a subset of rows, as once, few, many or a class of expanded clone.

. TRBJ2-3 TRBV11-3 . CASSDYRGARGDTQYF TGTGCCAGCAGCGACTACCGGGGGGCGCGTGGAGATACGCAGTATTTT
. TRBJ1-1 TRBV28 many CASSSNDWDTDTEAFF TGTGCCAGCAGTTCCAACGACTGGGACACTGACACTGAAGCTTTCTTT
. TRBJ2-3 TRBV3-1 many CASSQRTDTQYF TGTGCCAGCAGTCAGAGAACAGATACGCAGTATTTT
TRBD1 TRBJ2-7 TRBV11-2 . CASSNDRVRYF TGTGCCAGCAGCAACGACAGGGTTCGGTACTTC
. TRBJ1-1 TRBV20-1 . CSANPSVDTEAFF TGCAGTGCGAATCCCTCAGTTGACACTGAAGCTTTCTTT
. TRBJ2-3 TRBV20-1 . CSARVAGSSTDTQYF TGCAGTGCTAGAGTTGCGGGATCTAGCACAGATACGCAGTATTTT
. TRBJ2-3 TRBV4-3 . CASSQDNRVFDTQYF TGCGCCAGCAGCCAAGATAATAGAGTATTCGATACGCAGTATTTT
. TRBJ2-1 TRBV6-2/TRBV6-3 . CAGSYSGFNEQFF TGTGCCGGCAGTTACTCCGGTTTTAATGAGCAGTTCTTC
. TRBJ1-2 TRBV27 . CASSTGVSGYTF TGTGCCAGCAGCACGGGGGTCAGCGGCTACACCTTC
. TRBJ2-7 TRBV6-1 . CASRRQRNPIYEQYF TGTGCCAGCAGACGACAGCGAAACCCAATCTACGAGCAGTACTTC
TRBD1 TRBJ1-2 TRBV12-3/TRBV12-4 few CASSPDRGFDGYTF TGTGCCAGCAGTCCCGACAGGGGTTTCGATGGCTACACCTTC
. TRBJ2-3 TRBV6-2/TRBV6-3 . CASRQPPRADTQYF TGTGCCAGCAGACAACCCCCGAGGGCAGATACGCAGTATTTT
TRBD2 TRBJ2-7 TRBV20-1 . CSATWTSGPYEQYF TGCAGTGCTACCTGGACTAGCGGACCCTACGAGCAGTACTTC
. TRBJ2-2 TRBV6-5 . CASSYSGTRSNTGELFF TGTGCCAGCAGTTACTCGGGGACAAGATCGAACACCGGGGAGCTGTTTTTT
. TRBJ2-1 TRBV6-5 many CASSYSAGMAGYEQFF TGTGCCAGCAGTTATTCCGCGGGGATGGCGGGATATGAGCAGTTCTTC
. TRBJ2-1 TRBV20-1 few CSARGPTQNEQFF TGCAGTGCTAGAGGTCCTACCCAGAATGAGCAGTTCTTC
. TRBJ2-3 TRBV28 . CASSLPGQGTDTQYF TGTGCCAGCAGTTTACCGGGACAAGGCACAGATACGCAGTATTTT
TRBD2 TRBJ2-3 TRBV30 . CAWSKGIAGGRTDTQYF TGTGCCTGGAGTAAGGGGATAGCGGGAGGTCGCACAGATACGCAGTATTTT
. TRBJ2-7 TRBV29-1 . CSGGYGTYEQYF TGCAGCGGTGGGTACGGAACCTACGAGCAGTACTTC
. TRBJ2-3 TRBV6-2/TRBV6-3 . CASSKTTKSGLSTDTQYF TGTGCCAGCAGTAAGACCACAAAATCGGGACTGAGCACAGATACGCAGTATTTT